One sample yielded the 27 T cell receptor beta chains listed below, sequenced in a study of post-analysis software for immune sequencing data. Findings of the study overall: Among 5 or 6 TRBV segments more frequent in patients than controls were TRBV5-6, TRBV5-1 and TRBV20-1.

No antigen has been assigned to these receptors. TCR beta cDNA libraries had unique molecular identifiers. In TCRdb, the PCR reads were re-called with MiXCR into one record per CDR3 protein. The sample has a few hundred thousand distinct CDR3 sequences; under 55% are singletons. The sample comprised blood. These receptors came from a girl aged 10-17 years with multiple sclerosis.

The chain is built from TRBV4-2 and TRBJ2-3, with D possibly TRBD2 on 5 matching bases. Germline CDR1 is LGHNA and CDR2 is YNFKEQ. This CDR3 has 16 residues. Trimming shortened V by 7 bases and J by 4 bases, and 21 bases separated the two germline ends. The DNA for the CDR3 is TGTGCCAGCATCGACCACTTGGGGAGTTCGGCAGATACGCAGTATTTT. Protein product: CASIDHLGSSADTQYF.

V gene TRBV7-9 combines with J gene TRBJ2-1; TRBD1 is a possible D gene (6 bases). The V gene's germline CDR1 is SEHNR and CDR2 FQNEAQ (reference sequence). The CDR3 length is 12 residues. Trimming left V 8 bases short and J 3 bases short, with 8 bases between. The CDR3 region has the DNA TGTGCCAGCGGGACATACTACAATGAGCAGTTCTTC. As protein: CASGTYYNEQFF.

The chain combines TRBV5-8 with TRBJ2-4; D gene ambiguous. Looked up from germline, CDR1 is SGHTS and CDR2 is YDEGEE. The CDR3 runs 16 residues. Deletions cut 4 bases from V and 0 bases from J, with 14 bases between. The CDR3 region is CASSRHFSLAKNIQYF. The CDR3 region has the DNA TGTGCCAGCAGCCGTCATTTCTCCCTAGCCAAAAACATTCAGTACTTC.

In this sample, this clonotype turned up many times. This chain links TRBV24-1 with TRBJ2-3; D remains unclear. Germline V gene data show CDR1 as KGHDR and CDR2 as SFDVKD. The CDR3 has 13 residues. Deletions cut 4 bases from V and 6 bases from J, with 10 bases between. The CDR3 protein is CATSELEGDTQYF. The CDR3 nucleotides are TGTGCCACCAGTGAATTGGAAGGGGATACGCAGTATTTT.

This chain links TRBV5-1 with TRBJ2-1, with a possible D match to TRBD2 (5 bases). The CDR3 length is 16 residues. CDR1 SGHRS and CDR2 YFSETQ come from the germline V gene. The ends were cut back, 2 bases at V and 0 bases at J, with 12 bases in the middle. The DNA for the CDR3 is TGCGCCAGCAGCTTTGGAGGTGGGAGCTCCTACAATGAGCAGTTCTTC. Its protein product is CASSFGGGSSYNEQFF.

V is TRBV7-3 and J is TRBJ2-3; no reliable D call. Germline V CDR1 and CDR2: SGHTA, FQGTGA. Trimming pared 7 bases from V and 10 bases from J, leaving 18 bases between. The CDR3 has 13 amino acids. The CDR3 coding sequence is TGTGCCAGCATGCCCCGGAGTTATGAGCCGCAGTATTTT. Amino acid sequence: CASMPRSYEPQYF.

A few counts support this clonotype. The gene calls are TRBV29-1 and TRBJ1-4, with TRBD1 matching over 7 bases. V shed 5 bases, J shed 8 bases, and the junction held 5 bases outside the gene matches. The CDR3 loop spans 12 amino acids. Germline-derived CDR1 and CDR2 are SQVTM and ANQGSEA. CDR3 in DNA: TGCAGCGTTAAACAGGGGCGAGAAAAACTGTTTTTT. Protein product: CSVKQGREKLFF.

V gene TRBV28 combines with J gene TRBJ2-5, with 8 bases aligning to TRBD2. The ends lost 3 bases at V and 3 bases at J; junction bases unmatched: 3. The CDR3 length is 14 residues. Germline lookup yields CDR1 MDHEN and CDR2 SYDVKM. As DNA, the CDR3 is TGTGCCAGCAGTTTGGGCGGGAGGAAAGAGACCCAGTACTTC. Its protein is CASSLGGRKETQYF. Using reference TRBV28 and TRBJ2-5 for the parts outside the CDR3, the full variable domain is DVKVTQSSRYLVKRTGEKVFLECVQDMDHENMFWYRQDPGLGLRLIYFSYDVKMKEKGDIPEGYSVSREKKERFSLILESASTNQTSMYLCASSLGGRKETQYFGPGTRLLVL.

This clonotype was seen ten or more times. CDR3 nucleotides: TGTGCCAGCAGCCTAAGGACAGGGGGGACGTCGGCAGATACGCAGTATTTT. It translates to CASSLRTGGTSADTQYF. This chain uses TRBV7-6 with TRBJ2-3; 10 bases agree with TRBD1. Germline V gene lookup returns CDR1 SGHVS and CDR2 FNYEAQ. V shed 5 bases, J shed 4 bases, and the junction held 12 bases outside the gene matches. The CDR3 loop spans 17 amino acids.

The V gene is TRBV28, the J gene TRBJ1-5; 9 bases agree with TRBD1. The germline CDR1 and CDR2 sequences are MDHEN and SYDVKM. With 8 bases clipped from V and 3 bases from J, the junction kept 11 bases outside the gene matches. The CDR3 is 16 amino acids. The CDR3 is CASLIGDRAFNQPQHF. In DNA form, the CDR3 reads TGTGCCAGCCTCATAGGGGACAGGGCGTTCAATCAGCCCCAGCATTTT. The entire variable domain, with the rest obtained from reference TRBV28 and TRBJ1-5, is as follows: DVKVTQSSRYLVKRTGEKVFLECVQDMDHENMFWYRQDPGLGLRLIYFSYDVKMKEKGDIPEGYSVSREKKERFSLILESASTNQTSMYLCASLIGDRAFNQPQHFGDGTRLSIL.

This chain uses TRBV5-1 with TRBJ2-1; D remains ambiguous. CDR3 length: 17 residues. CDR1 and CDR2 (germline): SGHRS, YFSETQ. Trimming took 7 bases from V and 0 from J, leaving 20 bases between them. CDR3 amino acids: CASFQRPPPTSYNEQFF. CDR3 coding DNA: TGCGCCAGCTTCCAGCGTCCCCCGCCGACCTCCTACAATGAGCAGTTCTTC. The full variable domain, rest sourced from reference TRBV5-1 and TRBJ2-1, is KAGVTQTPRYLIKTRGQQVTLSCSPISGHRSVSWYQQTPGQGLQFLFEYFSETQRNKGNFPGRFSGRQFSNSRSEMNVSTLELGDSALYLCASFQRPPPTSYNEQFFGPGTRLTVL.

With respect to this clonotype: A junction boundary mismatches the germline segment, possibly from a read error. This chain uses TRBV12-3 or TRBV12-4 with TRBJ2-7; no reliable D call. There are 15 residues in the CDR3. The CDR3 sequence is CAGSFQLPGDYEQYF. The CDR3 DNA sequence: TGTGCCGGCAGTTTCCAACTCCCTGGGGACTACGAGCAGTACTTC.

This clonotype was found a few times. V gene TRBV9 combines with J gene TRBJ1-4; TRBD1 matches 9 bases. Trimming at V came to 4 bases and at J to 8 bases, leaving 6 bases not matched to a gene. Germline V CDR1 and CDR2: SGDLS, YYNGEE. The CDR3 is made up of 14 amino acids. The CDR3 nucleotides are TGTGCCAGCAGCTCGGACAGGGGATACGAAAAACTGTTTTTT. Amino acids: CASSSDRGYEKLFF.

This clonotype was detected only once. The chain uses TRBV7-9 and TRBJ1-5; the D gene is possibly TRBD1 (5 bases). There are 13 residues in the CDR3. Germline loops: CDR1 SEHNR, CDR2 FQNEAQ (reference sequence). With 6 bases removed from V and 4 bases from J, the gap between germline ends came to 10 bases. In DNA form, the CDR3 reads TGTGCCAGCAGTGGGACGGAGAATCAGCCCCAGCATTTT. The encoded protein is CASSGTENQPQHF.

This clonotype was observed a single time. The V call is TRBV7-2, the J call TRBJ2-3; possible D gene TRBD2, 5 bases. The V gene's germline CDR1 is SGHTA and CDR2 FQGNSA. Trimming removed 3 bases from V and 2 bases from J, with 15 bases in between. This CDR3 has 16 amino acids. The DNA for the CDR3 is TGTGCCAGCAGCTTGACACTAGGCCTCCCCACAGATACGCAGTATTTT. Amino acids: CASSLTLGLPTDTQYF. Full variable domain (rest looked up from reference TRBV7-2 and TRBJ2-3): GAGVSQSPSNKVTEKGKDVELRCDPISGHTALYWYRQSLGQGLEFLIYFQGNSAPDKSGLPSDRFSAERTGGSVSTLTIQRTQQEDSAVYLCASSLTLGLPTDTQYFGPGTRLTVL.

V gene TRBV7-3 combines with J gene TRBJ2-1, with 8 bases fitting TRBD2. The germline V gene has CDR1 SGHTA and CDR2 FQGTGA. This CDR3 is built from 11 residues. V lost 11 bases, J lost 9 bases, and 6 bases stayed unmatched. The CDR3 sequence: CAGIGRGEQFF. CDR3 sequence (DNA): TGTGCCGGTATCGGGAGGGGTGAGCAGTTCTTC.

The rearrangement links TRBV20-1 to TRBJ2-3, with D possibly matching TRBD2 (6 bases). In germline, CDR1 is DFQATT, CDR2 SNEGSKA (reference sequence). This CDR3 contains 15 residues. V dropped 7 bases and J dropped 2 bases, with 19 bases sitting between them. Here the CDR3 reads CSVRRDLTPTDTQYF. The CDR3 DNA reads TGCAGTGTACGCCGGGACTTAACTCCCACAGATACGCAGTATTTT.

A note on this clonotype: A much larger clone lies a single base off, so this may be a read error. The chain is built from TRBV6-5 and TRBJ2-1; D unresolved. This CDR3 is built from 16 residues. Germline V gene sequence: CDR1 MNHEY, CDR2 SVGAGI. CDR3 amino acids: CAGSYSKESSYNEQFF. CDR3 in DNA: TGTGCCGGCAGTTACTCTAAGGAGAGCTCCTACAATGAGCAGTTCTTC.

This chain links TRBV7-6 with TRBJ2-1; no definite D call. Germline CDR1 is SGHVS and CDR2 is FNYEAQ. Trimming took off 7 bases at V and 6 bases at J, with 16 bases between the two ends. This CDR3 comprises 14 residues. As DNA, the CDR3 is TGTGCCAGCACCCACGAGACTGGTTCCAATGAGCAGTTCTTC. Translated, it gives CASTHETGSNEQFF.

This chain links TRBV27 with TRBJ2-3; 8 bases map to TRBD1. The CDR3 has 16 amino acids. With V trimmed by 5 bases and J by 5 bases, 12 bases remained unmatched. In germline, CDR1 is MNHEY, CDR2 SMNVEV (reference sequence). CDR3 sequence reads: CASSPLDRVNRDTQYF. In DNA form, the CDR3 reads TGTGCCAGCAGTCCCCTGGACAGGGTAAACCGAGATACGCAGTATTTT.

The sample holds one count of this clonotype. DNA for the CDR3: TGCGCCAGCAGCCAAGATTATTCAGCCCCCTACGAGCAGTACTTC. Translation gives CASSQDYSAPYEQYF. The chain combines TRBV4-1 with TRBJ2-7; the D is unclear. V gave up 0 bases and J gave up 2 bases, with 11 bases separating them. This CDR3 is built from 15 residues. Germline V lookup: CDR1 MGHRA, CDR2 YSYEKL.

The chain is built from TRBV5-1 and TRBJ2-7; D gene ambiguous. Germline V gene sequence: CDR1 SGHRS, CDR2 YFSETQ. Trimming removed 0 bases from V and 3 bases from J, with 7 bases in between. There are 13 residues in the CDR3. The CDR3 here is CASSLVDDYEQYF. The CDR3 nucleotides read TGCGCCAGCAGCTTGGTGGACGACTACGAGCAGTACTTC.

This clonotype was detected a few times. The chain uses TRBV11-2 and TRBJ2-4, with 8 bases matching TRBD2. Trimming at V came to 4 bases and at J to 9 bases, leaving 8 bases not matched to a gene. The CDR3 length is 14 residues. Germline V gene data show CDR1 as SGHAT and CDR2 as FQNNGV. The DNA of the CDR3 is TGTGCCAGCAGCTCCCCGACTAGCGCTGGCATTCAGTACTTC. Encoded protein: CASSSPTSAGIQYF.

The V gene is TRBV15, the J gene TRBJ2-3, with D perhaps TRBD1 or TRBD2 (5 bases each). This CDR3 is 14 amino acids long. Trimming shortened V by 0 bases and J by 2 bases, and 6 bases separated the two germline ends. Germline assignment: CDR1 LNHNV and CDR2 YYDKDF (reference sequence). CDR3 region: CATSRDGTTDTQYF. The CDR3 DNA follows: TGTGCCACCAGCAGAGATGGGACCACAGATACGCAGTATTTT.

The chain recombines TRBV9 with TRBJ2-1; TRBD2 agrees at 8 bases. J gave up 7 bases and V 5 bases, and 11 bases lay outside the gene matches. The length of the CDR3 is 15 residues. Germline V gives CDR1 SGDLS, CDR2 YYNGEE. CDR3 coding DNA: TGTGCCAGCAGTCGTAGCGGGAACCTCCGGAATGAGCAGTTCTTC. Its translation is CASSRSGNLRNEQFF.

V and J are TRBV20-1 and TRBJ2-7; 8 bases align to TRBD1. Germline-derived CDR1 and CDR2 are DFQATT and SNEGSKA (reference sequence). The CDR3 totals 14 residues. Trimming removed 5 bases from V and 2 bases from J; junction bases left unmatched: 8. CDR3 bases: TGCAGTGCTCCTCCCGGGACAGGACCCTACGAGCAGTACTTC. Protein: CSAPPGTGPYEQYF.

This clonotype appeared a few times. The CDR3 loop reads CSATTGGSFGYTF. In DNA, the CDR3 is TGCAGTGCAACAACAGGGGGTAGTTTTGGCTACACCTTC. The rearrangement joins TRBV20-1 to TRBJ1-2; 8 bases map to TRBD1. Losses at the gene ends were 6 bases for V and 7 bases for J; bases not matched to a gene: 10. The CDR3 runs 13 residues. Germline V gene data show CDR1 as DFQATT and CDR2 as SNEGSKA (reference sequence).